Sequencing of this T cell receptor (beta chain) was carried out in a study of human CD8 memory T cell subsets. Isolation of the PBMC, which involved density gradient separation, used buffy coats from healthy donors. Germline CDR1 and CDR2: LGHDT and YNNKEL (reference sequence). CDR3 length: 14 residues. General study results and limits: Chao1 estimates suggested higher diversity in stem-like memory T cells than in precursor exhausted T cells.

Libraries for TCR beta were constructed using UMI-labeled 5' RACE. TCRdb reprocessed the 5' RACE reads and keeps a single row for each CDR3 protein, giving no DNA. This sample's table has 6,000 to 8,500 distinct CDR3 sequences. By frequency, this clonotype is medium-sized. Its antigen is undetermined. Sequencing was performed on CD8+ T cells from PBMCs. The clonotype comes from a human donor in good health. This chain connects TRBV3-1 to TRBJ1-2. CDR3 in amino acids: CASSQDWRNYGYTF.